This TCR beta chain derives from a study of blood T cell repertoires in COVID-19. Method: immunoSEQ multiplex PCR; TCRdb's copy keeps in-frame clones and lacks some. The sample yields about 150,000 clones, about 90% seen once. Material for sequencing was PBMCs or T cells enriched from blood (not recorded which). The sequence derives from a woman aged 40 to 50 who had been exposed to COVID-19.

CDR3 sequence reads: CASSLVPGGWGNEQFF. The CDR3 coding sequence is TGTGCCAGCAGCTTGGTCCCCGGGGGATGGGGCAATGAGCAGTTCTTC. This chain uses TRBV5-5 with TRBJ2-1, with D possibly being TRBD2 (6 bases). Germline lookup yields CDR1 SGHKS and CDR2 YYEKEE (reference sequence). Trimming stripped 0 bases from V and 6 bases from J, with 16 bases between. The CDR3 has 16 residues.